The rows below give T cell receptor beta chains drawn from one sample of a study of blood T cell repertoires in COVID-19. TCRdb keeps only in-frame clones here, not all; method: immunoSEQ multiplex PCR. The sample comprises approximately 130,000 clones, around four fifths of which are singletons, and 10% to 15% rests with the top ten. What was sequenced was peripheral blood. The receptors come from a human donor in a cohort sampled during active COVID-19. CDR3s include the opening cysteine and the closing phenylalanine or tryptophan. D genes are given only for firm matches. Clone size appears in some rows only: once, few, many, or a class for an expanded clone.

>TRBJ2-3|few|NA|TRBV5-5
CASSFRGTDRTTDTQYF
TGTGCCAGCAGCTTTAGGGGAACGGACCGGACCACAGATACGCAGTATTTT
>TRBJ2-7|NA|TRBD1|TRBV7-8
CASSSLPGQASYEQYF
TGTGCCAGCAGCTCTCTACCGGGACAGGCCTCCTACGAGCAGTACTTC
>TRBJ2-3|few|NA|TRBV27
CASSPVREGGTDTQYF
TGTGCCAGCAGTCCCGTCCGTGAGGGTGGAACAGATACGCAGTATTTT
>TRBJ2-1|NA|NA|TRBV27
CASSQTGEQFF
TGTGCCAGCAGTCAGACTGGTGAGCAGTTCTTC
>TRBJ1-5|few|NA|TRBV12-3/TRBV12-4
CASSFGNQPQHF
TGTGCCAGCAGTTTCGGCAATCAGCCCCAGCATTTT
>TRBJ2-3|NA|TRBD1|TRBV9
CASSVVGDRGTDTQYF
TGTGCCAGCAGCGTAGTTGGGGACAGGGGTACAGATACGCAGTATTTT
>TRBJ2-5|NA|TRBD2|TRBV5-4
CASSLAAGGQLRTQYF
TGTGCCAGCAGCTTGGCGGCGGGGGGGCAACTTCGGACCCAGTACTTC
>TRBJ2-5|NA|NA|TRBV30
CAWSVTGSETQYF
TGTGCCTGGAGTGTAACCGGGTCGGAGACCCAGTACTTC
>TRBJ1-2|NA|TRBD1|TRBV6-1
CASSEPRTGAALGGYTF
TGTGCCAGCAGTGAACCCCGTACAGGGGCCGCCCTAGGGGGCTACACCTTC
>TRBJ2-7|NA|NA|TRBV6-5
CASIVRAPKTYEQYF
TGTGCCAGCATAGTGAGGGCGCCTAAAACCTACGAGCAGTACTTC
>TRBJ2-1|few|NA|TRBV6-1
CASSANSLTAGRGEQFF
TGTGCCAGCAGTGCCAACAGTTTGACTGCCGGGCGGGGTGAGCAGTTCTTC
>TRBJ1-4|NA|NA|TRBV6-1
CASSETRTLREKLFF
TGTGCCAGCAGTGAGACTCGTACCTTAAGGGAAAAACTGTTTTTT
>TRBJ1-3|NA|NA|TRBV30
CAWTWGGAGNTIYF
TGTGCCTGGACCTGGGGGGGGGCTGGAAACACCATATATTTT
>TRBJ2-7|NA|NA|TRBV19
CASSITTGGLYEQYF
TGTGCCAGTAGTATTACAACGGGGGGCCTATACGAGCAGTACTTC
>TRBJ1-2|NA|TRBD1|TRBV10-3
CAISTQGSNYGYTF
TGTGCCATCAGTACACAGGGGTCGAACTATGGCTACACCTTC
>TRBJ1-4|NA|NA|TRBV15
CATSRDPRTKLFF
TGTGCCACCAGCAGAGACCCTAGAACCAAACTGTTTTTT
>TRBJ1-3|many|NA|TRBV5-4
CASSLEGGNRRNTIYF
TGTGCCAGCAGCTTGGAGGGGGGGAACAGGAGGAACACCATATATTTT
>TRBJ1-1|NA|NA|TRBV3-1/TRBV3-2
CASSQRGGENTEAFF
TGTGCCAGCAGCCAAAGAGGGGGAGAGAACACTGAAGCTTTCTTT
>TRBJ1-2|once|NA|TRBV29-1
CTVELIYGYTF
TGCACCGTCGAGCTGATCTATGGCTACACCTTC
>TRBJ2-5|once|TRBD1|TRBV18
CASSPTTPGQGETQYF
TGTGCCAGCTCACCAACCACGCCTGGACAGGGAGAGACCCAGTACTTC